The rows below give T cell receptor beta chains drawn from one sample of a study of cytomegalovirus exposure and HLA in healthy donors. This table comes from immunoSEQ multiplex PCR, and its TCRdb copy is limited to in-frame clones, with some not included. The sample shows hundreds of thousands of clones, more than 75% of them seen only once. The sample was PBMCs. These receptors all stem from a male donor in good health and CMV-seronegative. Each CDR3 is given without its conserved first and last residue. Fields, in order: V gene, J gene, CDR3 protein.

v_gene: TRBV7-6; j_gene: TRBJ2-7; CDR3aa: ASSLVDGTYEQY
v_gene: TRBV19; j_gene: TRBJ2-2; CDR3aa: ASSIGGTLRTGELF
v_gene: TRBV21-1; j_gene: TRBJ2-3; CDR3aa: ASSKWGESAGSADTQY
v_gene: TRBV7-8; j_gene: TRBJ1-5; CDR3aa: ASSLRQGVRDYQPQH
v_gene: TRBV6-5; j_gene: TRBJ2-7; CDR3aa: ASSFLSEQY
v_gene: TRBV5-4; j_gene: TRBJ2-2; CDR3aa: ASSRAWTGDTGELF
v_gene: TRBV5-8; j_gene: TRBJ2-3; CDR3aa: ASSIRLAGDTDTQY
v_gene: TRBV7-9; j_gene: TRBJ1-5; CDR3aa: ASSEGQGGNQPQH
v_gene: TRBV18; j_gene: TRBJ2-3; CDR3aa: ASSPLSPRGDTQY
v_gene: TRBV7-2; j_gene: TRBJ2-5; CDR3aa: ASSPGGWQETQY
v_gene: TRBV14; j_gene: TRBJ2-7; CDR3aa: ASSLGQGLYYEQY
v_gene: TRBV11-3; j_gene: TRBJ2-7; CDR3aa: ASSEGDVSSYEQY
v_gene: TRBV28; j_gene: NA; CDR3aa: ASSPQTGVPYEQY
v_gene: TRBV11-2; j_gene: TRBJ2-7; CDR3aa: ASSLLAASYEQY
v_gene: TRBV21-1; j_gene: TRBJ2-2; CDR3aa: ASSSGTSKGGELF
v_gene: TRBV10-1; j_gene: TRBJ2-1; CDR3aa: ASSDSFSGTSKDEQF
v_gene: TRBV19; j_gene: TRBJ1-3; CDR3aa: ASSTTGQLGNTIY
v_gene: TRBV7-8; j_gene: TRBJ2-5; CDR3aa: ASSIAGRLGEQY
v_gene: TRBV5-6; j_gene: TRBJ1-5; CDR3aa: ASSKNRVVQPQH
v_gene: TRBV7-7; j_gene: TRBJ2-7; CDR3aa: ASSLSGTYEQY
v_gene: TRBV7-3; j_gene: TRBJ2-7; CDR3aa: ASSLLTSGEQY
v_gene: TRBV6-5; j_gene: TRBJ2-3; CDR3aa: ASSYETSGTQY
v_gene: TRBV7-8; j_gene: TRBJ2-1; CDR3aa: ASSLGGSGYNEQF
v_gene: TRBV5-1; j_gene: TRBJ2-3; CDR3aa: ASSGGFGSDTQY
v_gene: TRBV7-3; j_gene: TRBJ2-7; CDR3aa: ASSPSRLDSYEQY
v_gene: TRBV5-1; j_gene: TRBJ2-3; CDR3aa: ASSLDKGVAGGTQY
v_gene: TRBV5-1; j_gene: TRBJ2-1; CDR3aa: ASSLVSLAGGYNEQF
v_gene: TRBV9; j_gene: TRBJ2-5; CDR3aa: ASSVGGMSQETQY
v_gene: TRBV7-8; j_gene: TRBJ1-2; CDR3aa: ASSFDLRISGT
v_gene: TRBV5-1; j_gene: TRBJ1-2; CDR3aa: ASSQDSDYGYT
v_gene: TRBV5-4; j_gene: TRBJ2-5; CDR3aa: ASSSTGAPETQY
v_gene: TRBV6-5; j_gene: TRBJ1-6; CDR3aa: ASSYSGTGRNSPLH
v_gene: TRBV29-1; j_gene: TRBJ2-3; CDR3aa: SLTRDRGWSGSTDTQY
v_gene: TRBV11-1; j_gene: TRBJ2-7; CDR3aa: ASSLQDRSTYEQY
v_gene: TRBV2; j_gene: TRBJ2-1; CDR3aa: ASRSEGHGNEQF
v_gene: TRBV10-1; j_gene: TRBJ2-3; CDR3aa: ASSEGTGGYTDTQY
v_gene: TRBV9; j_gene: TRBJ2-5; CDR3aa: ASSPGGTRGETQY
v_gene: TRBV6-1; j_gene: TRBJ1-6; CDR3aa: AAETARGNSPLH
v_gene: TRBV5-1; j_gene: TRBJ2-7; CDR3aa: ASSRRTGYGSQNEQY
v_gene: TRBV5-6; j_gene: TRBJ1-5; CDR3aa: ASTSGLYSNQPQH
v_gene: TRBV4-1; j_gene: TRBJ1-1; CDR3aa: ASSQDRETYEAF
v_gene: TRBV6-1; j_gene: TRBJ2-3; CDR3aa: ASSAGMSSGRDTQY
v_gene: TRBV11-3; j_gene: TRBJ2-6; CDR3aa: ASGAGGSGANVLT
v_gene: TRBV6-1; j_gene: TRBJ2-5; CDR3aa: ASSVGGEGRETQY
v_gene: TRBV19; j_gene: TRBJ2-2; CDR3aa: ASSDRANTGELF
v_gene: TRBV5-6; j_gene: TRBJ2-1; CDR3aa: ASSLVGTGINNEQF
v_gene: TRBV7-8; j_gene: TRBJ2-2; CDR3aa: ASSLDAGGRGELF
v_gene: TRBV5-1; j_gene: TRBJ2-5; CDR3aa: ASSLDGTGMETQY